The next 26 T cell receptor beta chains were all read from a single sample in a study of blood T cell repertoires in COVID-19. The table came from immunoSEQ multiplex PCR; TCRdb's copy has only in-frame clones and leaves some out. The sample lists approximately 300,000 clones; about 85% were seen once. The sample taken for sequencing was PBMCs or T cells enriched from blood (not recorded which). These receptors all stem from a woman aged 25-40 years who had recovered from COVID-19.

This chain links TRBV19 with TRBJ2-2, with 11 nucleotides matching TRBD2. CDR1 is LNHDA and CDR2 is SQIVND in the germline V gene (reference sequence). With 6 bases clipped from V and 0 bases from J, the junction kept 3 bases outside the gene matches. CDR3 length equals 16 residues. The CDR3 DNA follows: TGTGCCAGTAGCAAGACTAGCGGGGCGAACACCGGGGAGCTGTTTTTT. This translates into CASSKTSGANTGELFF.

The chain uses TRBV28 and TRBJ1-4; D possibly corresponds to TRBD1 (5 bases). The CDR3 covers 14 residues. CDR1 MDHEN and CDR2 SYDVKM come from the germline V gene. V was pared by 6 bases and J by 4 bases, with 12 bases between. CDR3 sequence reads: CASSPGWNNEKLFF. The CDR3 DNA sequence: TGTGCCAGCAGCCCAGGGTGGAATAATGAAAAACTGTTTTTT. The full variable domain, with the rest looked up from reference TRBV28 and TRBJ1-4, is DVKVTQSSRYLVKRTGEKVFLECVQDMDHENMFWYRQDPGLGLRLIYFSYDVKMKEKGDIPEGYSVSREKKERFSLILESASTNQTSMYLCASSPGWNNEKLFFGSGTQLSVL.

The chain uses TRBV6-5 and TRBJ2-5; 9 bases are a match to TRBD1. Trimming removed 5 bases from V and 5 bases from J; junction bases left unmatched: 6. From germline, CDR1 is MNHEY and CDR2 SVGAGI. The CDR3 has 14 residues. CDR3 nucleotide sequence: TGTGCCAGCAGTAGACAGGGGGGTAGGGAGACCCAGTACTTC. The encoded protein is CASSRQGGRETQYF.

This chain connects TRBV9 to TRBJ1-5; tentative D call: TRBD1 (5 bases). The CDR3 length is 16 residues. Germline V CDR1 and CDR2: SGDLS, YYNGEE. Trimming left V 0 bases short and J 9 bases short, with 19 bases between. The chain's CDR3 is CASSVDLGGDLRPQHF. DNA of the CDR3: TGTGCCAGCAGCGTAGATCTGGGGGGGGACTTGAGGCCCCAGCATTTT.

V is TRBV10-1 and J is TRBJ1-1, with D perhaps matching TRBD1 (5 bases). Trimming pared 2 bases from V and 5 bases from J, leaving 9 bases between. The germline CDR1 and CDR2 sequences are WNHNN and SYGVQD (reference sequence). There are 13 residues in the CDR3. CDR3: CASSETKGTEAFF. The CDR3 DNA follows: TGCGCCAGCAGTGAGACAAAGGGGACTGAAGCTTTCTTT.

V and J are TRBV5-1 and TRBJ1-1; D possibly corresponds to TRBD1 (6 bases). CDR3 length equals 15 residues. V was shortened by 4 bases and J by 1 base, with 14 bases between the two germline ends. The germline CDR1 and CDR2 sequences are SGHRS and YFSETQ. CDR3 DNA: TGCGCCAGCAGCAGGACGGACAGCCAGAACACTGAAGCTTTCTTT. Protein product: CASSRTDSQNTEAFF.

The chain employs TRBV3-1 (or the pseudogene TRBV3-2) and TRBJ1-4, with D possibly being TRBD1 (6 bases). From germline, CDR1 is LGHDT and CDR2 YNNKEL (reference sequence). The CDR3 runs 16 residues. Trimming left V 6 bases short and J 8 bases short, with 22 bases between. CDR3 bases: TGTGCCAGCAGTCCAGGGGTTACTTCATCGCGCGAAAAACTGTTTTTT. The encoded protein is CASSPGVTSSREKLFF.

The CDR3 DNA follows: TGTGCCAGCAGTGACTCGGGGGGTGTCGTGGGCTACACCTTC. Translated, it gives CASSDSGGVVGYTF. The chain joins TRBV6-4 to TRBJ1-2; the D gene is possibly TRBD1 (5 bases). The germline gives CDR1 MRHNA, CDR2 SNTAGT. The CDR3 has 14 residues. V shed 0 bases and J shed 8 bases, with 13 bases lying between them.

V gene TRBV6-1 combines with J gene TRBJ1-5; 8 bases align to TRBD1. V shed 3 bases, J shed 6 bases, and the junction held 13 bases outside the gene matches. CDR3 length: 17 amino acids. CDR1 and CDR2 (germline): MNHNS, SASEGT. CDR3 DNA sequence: TGTGCCAGCAGTGACGAGCCTGGACAGGGCGGGATTCAGCCCCAGCATTTT. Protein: CASSDEPGQGGIQPQHF.

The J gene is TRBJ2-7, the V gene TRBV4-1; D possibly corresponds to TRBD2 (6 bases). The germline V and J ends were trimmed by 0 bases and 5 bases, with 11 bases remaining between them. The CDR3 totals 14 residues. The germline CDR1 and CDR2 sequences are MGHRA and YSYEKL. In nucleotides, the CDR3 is TGCGCCAGCAGCCAAGACGCGGGGCCAAACGAGCAGTACTTC. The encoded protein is CASSQDAGPNEQYF.

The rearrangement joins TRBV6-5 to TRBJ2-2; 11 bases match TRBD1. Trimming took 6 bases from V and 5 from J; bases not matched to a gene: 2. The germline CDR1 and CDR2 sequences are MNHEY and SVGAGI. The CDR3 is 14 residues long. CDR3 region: CASRRDRGTGELFF. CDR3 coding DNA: TGTGCCAGCAGACGGGACAGGGGGACCGGGGAGCTGTTTTTT.

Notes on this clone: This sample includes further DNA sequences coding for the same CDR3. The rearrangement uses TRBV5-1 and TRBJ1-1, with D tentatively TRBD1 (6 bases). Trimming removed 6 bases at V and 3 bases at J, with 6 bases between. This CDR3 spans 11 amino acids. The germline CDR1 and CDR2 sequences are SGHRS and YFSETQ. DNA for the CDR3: TGCGCCAGCAAGGGGGACACTGAAGCTTTCTTT. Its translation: CASKGDTEAFF.

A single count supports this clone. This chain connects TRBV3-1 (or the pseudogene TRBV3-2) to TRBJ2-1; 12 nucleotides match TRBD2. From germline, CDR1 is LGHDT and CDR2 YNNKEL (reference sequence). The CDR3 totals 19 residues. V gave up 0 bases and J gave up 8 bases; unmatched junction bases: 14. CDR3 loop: CASSQEPQLASGGAHEQFF. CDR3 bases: TGTGCCAGCAGCCAAGAACCTCAATTAGCTAGCGGGGGGGCCCATGAGCAGTTCTTC.

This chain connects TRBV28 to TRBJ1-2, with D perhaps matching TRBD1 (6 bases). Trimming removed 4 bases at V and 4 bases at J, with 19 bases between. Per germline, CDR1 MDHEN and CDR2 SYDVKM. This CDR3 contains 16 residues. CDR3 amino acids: CASSSTGTPPFYGYTF. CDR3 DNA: TGTGCCAGCAGTTCTACCGGGACACCACCCTTCTATGGCTACACCTTC.

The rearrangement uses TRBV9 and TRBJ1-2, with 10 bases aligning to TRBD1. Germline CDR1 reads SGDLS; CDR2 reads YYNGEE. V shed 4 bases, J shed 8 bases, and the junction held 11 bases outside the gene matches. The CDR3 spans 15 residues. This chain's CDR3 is CASSPRGQGSLGYTF. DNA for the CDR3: TGTGCCAGCAGCCCCCGGGGACAGGGGTCGTTGGGCTACACCTTC. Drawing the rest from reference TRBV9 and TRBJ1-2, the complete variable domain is DSGVTQTPKHLITATGQRVTLRCSPRSGDLSVYWYQQSLDQGLQFLIQYYNGEERAKGNILERFSAQQFPDLHSELNLSSLELGDSALYFCASSPRGQGSLGYTFGSGTRLTVV.

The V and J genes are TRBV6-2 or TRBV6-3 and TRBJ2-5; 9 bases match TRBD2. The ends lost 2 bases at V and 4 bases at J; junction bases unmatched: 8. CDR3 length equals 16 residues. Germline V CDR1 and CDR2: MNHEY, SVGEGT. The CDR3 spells CASSYISGGPGETQYF. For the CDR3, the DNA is TGTGCCAGCAGTTACATTAGCGGGGGCCCAGGAGAGACCCAGTACTTC.

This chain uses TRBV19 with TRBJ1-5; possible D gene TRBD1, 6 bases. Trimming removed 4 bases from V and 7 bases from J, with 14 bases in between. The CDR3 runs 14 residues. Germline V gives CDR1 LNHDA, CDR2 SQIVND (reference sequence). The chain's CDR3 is CASSRTQGGQPQHF. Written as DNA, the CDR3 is TGTGCCAGTAGTAGGACACAGGGCGGGCAGCCCCAGCATTTT.

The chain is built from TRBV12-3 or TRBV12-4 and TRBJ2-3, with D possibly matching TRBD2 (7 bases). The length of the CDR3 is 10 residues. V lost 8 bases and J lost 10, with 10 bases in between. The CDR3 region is CASRGGAQYF. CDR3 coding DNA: TGTGCCAGCCGAGGGGGGGCGCAGTATTTT.

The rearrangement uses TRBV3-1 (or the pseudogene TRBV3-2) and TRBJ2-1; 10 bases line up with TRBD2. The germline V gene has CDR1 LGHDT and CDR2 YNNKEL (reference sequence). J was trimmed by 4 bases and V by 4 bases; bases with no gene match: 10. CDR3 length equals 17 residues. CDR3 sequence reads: CASSPLRSSGGYNEQFF. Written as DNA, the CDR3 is TGTGCCAGCAGCCCCCTCCGGTCTAGCGGGGGTTACAATGAGCAGTTCTTC.

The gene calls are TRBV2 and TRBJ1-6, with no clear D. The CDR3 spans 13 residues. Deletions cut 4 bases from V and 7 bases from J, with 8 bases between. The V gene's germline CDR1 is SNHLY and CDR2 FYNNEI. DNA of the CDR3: TGTGCCAGCAGTGGGGAGTTGAATTCACCCCTCCACTTT. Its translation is CASSGELNSPLHF.

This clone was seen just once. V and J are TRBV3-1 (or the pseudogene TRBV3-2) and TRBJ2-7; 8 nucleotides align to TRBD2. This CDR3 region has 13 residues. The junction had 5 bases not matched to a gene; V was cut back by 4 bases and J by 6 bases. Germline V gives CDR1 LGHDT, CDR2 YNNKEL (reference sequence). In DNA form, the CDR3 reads TGTGCCAGCAGCCCCGGGACTAGGCGCGAGCAGTACTTC. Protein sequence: CASSPGTRREQYF.

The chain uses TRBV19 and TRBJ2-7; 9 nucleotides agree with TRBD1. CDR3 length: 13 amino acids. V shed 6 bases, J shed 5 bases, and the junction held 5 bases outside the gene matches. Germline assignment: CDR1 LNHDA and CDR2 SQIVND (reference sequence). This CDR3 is CASSQDRGNEQYF. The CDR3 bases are TGTGCCAGTAGCCAGGACAGGGGTAACGAGCAGTACTTC.

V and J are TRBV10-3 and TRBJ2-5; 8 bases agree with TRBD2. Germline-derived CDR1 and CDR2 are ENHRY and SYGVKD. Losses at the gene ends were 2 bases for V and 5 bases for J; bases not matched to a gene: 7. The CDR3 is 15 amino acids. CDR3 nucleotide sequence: TGTGCCATCAGTGAGCCTGGACTAGCCGGGGAGACCCAGTACTTC. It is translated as CAISEPGLAGETQYF.

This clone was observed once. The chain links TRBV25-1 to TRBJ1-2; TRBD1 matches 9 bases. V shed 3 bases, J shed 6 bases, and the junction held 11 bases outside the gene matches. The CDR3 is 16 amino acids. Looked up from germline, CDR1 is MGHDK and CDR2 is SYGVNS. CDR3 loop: CASSDPVRDRVHGYTF. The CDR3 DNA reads TGTGCCAGCAGTGACCCGGTACGGGACAGGGTCCATGGCTACACCTTC.

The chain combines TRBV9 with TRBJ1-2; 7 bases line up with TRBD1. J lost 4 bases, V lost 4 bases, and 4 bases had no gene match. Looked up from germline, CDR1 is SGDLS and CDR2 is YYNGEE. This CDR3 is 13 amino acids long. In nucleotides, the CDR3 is TGTGCCAGCAGCCCGGGACAGACCTATGGCTACACCTTC. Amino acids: CASSPGQTYGYTF.

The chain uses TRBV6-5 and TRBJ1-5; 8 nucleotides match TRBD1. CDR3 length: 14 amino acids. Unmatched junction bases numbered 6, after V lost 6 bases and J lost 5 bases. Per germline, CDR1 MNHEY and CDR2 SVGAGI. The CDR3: CASRSGQGHQPQHF. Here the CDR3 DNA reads TGTGCCAGCAGATCCGGACAGGGCCATCAGCCCCAGCATTTT.